This T cell receptor (beta chain) emerged from a study of vaccination effects on CD4 cells after COVID-19 (dated by TCRdb to 2022 to 2024). As for the study more broadly: Post-vaccine samples across the study were collected a median of 72 days after the second dose, with a range of 14 to 241. In both COVID-19 convalescent patients and infection-naive vaccine recipients, the study compared SARS-CoV-2 spike-specific CD4+ TCR repertoires from before mRNA vaccination with those from after it. The full study included some 10 COVID-19 convalescent patients and several SARS-CoV-2-naive healthy vaccine recipients. Cultures from other donors in the study were sequenced using the Oncomine TCR Beta short-read assay on an Illumina iSeq 100. What the authors observed across the whole study: In healthy vaccine recipients, vaccine-induced clones were almost all SARS-CoV-2 mono-reactive, with only 1 of 255 cross-reactive with common cold coronaviruses. Only a small number of convalescent patients were included, and no early post-infection timepoints were available, which limited the study. Clones induced by infection and clones induced by vaccination both contracted markedly at late timepoints after vaccination, which fits with T cell responses waning over time.

Libraries were constructed by the immunoSEQ multiplex PCR assay. TCR beta CDR3 sequencing was performed on DNA from the cultured, isolated CD4+ T cells. Regarding the original processing steps: Non-productive TCR sequences were removed and reads were trimmed to the CDR3 region, keeping CDR3s of at least 7 amino acids. The MANAFEST web app was used to pick out antigen-specific clonotypes by comparing their expansion in peptide wells with that in reference cultures. To count as positive, a clone had to show expansion at FDR<0.05 compared with the reference and with all other wells, an odds ratio above 5, and a frequency above 0.1% in two replicate wells. Cross-reactive clonotypes were defined as significantly expanded in SARS-CoV-2 spike wells and in at least one common cold coronavirus spike condition. Using the stringdist R package, CDR3 similarity was measured by Levenshtein distance, and unrooted trees were constructed with ape in R 3.6.1. TCRdb mirrors the immuneACCESS table, restricted to in-frame sequences. Some clones are absent from its copies; in checked studies, under half trace to an unresolved V gene, and the reason for the others is unknown. The D gene and trimming were derived from the DNA, and the V and J assignments and clone size from that table. The sample table shows more than 35,000 clones, and 70% to 85% are seen once. The top ten hold 2% of the sample.

Including cysteine and phenylalanine, the CDR3 has 16 amino acids. Of all the DNA, just the CDR3 is kept, 48 bases in frame from base 1. Trimming leaves V shorter by 5 bases and J shorter by 1 base, with the junction holding 7 bases beyond the gene matches. CDR1 and CDR2, per the germline V gene (reference sequence), are SGHAT and FQDESV. To identify antigen-specific CD4+ T cell clonotypes by their expansion, the ViraFEST assay first stimulated PBMC with viral peptide pools and then applied TCR sequencing. After approximately 11 days of culture, CD4+ T cells were isolated with the EasySep CD4+ T cell isolation kit. Each participant received two doses of an mRNA SARS-CoV-2 vaccine, either BNT162b2 or mRNA-1273. Healthy vaccine recipients had no prior SARS-CoV-2 infection, confirmed by negative nucleocapsid antibodies before and after vaccination. Each well held roughly 2.2 million PBMC cultured in IMDM containing roughly 5% human AB serum, about 10 IU/ml IL-2 and gentamicin, along with about 9.5 ug/ml peptides. On days 3 and 7, half of the culture medium was replaced with fresh IL-2-containing medium. Each peptide stimulation condition was cultured in triplicate wells unless otherwise noted. Using Ficoll-Paque Plus gradient centrifugation, PBMC were separated from whole blood and then either used fresh or cryopreserved at -140C. The overlapping peptide pools covered the spike proteins of SARS-CoV-2 as well as those of the common cold coronaviruses HCoV-NL63, HCoV-OC43 and HCoV-229E. The QIAamp micro DNA kit was used to extract genomic DNA from the cultured CD4+ T cells.

Turning to this clone: What this receptor recognizes is not known. Base qualities are missing; no much larger clone stands one base away.

The sequence is built from TRBV11-1 and TRBJ1-3, and 8 junctional nucleotides match TRBD1. This sequence was found in a human donor who received a COVID-19 vaccine. Some clones in this sample may be carry-over from other donors' samples. The source material was CD4+ T cells from PBMCs cultured with HCoV-NL63 spike peptides, sampled after COVID-19 vaccination. The cell subset or site tag for this specimen amounts to: HCoV-NL63 spike overlapping peptide pool stimulation. The DNA sequence is given as TGTGCCAGCAGCCGACCAAGGACAGGGTCTGGAAACACCATATATTTT. Translated, it reads CASSRPRTGSGNTIYF.